Sequencing of this T cell receptor beta chain was carried out in a study of blood T cell repertoires in COVID-19 (dated by TCRdb to about 2020). With regard to the full study: Samples covering the acute and convalescent phases of COVID-19 were provided by collaborators in the United States, Italy and Spain. A freely available public database, intended as a resource for researchers studying the immune response to SARS-CoV-2, is where the repertoires were released. The samples were drawn from the first 160 participants of the ongoing ImmuneRACE study and from 1,200 or so subjects provided by 6 global collaborators. The dataset comprised deeply sampled blood TCRbeta repertoires from subjects exposed to, actively infected with, or recovered from COVID-19. Where available, HLA class I and class II types were taken from metadata supplied by the sample provider and were not determined by assay-based typing. The material from the prospective study consisted of cDNA or gDNA derived from T cells, B-cell-depleted T cells, or PBMCs. The sample metadata nearly always contained a de-identified subject ID, COVID-19 status, age in years and sex. The full study reports these points: The amount of clinical and demographic metadata varied by source and participant and was provided uncurated.

TCRbeta CDR3 regions were amplified from genomic DNA by means of the immunoSEQ Assay, a bias-controlled multiplex PCR. Processing in the source paper ran as follows. Nucleated cell counts per sample were estimated from amplification of reference gene primers within the assay. To quantify the absolute abundance of each unique TCRbeta CDR3 rearrangement, sequence reads were collapsed and filtered. For each sample, productive Simpson clonality was calculated as the square root of Simpson's diversity index across productive rearrangements. Here the immuneACCESS table is served through TCRdb, limited to in-frame sequences with V and J called. Missing clones are a known gap in these copies; in checked studies unresolved V genes cover under half, and the rest lacks a known reason. V, J and clone size are those of that table, while D and trimming were read from the DNA. Across this sample there are tens of thousands of clones, with around nine tenths seen only once. Together, the top ten hold 60% to 70% of the sample.

The CDR3 holds 12 amino acids from the cysteine to the phenylalanine. Only CDR3 DNA remains: 36 bases, in frame from the first base. The germline V gene provides CDR1 SGHRS and CDR2 YFSETQ. Trimming takes 1 base from V and 3 bases from J, and the germline ends sit 5 bases apart. A remark on this clone: The specificity of this receptor is unknown. No quality values exist for individual bases; no much larger clone is one base distant.

Each collaborating institution followed its own protocols to collect whole blood in K2EDTA tubes. Collaborator samples were shipped for TCRbeta analysis as frozen whole blood, isolated PBMCs, or DNA extracted from either sample type. Rearrangement joined TRBV5-1 to TRBJ2-7; a confident D gene designation cannot be given. This receptor was obtained from a man aged 70-80 years with acute or convalescent COVID-19. Sample: peripheral blood. The DNA is TGCGCCAGCAGCTTGACAGACTACGAGCAGTACTTC. This codes for CASSLTDYEQYF.